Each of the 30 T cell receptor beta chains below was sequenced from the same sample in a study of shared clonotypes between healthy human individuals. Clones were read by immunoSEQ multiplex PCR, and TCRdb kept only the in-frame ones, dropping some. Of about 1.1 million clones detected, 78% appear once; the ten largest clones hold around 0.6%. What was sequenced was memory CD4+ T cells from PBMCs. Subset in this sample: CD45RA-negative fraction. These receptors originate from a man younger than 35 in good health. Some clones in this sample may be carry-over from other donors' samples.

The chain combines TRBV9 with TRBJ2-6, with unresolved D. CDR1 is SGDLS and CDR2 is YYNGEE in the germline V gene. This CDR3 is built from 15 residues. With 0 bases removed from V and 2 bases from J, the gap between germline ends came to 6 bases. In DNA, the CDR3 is TGTGCCAGCAGCGTAGACTTGGCTGGGGCCAACGTCCTGACTTTC. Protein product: CASSVDLAGANVLTF.

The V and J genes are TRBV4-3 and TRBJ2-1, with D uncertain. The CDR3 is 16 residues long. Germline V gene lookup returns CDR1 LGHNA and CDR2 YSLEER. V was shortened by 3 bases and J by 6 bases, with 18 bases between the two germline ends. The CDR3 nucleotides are TGCGCCAGCAGCCACATACTACGGGCTTCTCTCAATGAGCAGTTCTTC. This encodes CASSHILRASLNEQFF.

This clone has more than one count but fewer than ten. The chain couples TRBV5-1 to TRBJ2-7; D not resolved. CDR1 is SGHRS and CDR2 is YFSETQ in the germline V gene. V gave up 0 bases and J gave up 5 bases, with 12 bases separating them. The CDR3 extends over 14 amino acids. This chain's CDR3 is CASSLGLGSHEQYF. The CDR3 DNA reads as TGCGCCAGCAGCTTGGGTCTGGGTAGCCACGAGCAGTACTTC.

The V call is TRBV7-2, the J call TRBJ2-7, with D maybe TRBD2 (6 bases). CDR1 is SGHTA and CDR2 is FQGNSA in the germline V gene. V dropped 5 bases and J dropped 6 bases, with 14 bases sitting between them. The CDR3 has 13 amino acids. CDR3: CASSAASVREQYF. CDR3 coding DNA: TGTGCCAGCAGCGCCGCTAGCGTCCGCGAGCAGTACTTC.

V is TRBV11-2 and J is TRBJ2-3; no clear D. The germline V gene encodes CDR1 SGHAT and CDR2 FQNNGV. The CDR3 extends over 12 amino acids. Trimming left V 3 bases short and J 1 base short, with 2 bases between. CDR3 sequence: CASSFGTDTQYF. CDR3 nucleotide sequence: TGTGCCAGCAGCTTCGGCACAGATACGCAGTATTTT.

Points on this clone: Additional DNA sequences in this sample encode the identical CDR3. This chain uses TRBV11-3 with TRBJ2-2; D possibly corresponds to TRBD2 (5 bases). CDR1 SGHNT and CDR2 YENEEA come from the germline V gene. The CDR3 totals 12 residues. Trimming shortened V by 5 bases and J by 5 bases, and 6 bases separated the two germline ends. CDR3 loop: CASSPGTGELFF. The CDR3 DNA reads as TGTGCCAGCAGCCCGGGGACCGGGGAGCTGTTTTTT. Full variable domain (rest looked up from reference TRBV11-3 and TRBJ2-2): EAGVVQSPRYKIIEKKQPVAFWCNPISGHNTLYWYLQNLGQGPELLIRYENEEAVDDSQLPKDRFSAERLKGVDSTLKIQPAELGDSAVYLCASSPGTGELFFGEGSRLTVL.

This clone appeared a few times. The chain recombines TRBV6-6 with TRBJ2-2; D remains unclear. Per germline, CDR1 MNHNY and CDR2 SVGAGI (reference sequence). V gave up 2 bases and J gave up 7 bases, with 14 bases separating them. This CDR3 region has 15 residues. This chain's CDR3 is CASSYDLARGGELFF. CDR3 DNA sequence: TGTGCCAGCAGTTACGACCTCGCCAGAGGCGGGGAGCTGTTTTTT.

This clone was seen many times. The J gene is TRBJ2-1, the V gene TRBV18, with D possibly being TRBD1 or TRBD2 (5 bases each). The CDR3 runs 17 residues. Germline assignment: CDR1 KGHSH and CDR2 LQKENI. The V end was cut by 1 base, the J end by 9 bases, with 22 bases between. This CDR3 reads CASSPLGGAATTSEQFF. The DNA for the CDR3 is TGTGCCAGCTCACCACTTGGGGGAGCGGCTACGACAAGTGAGCAGTTCTTC.

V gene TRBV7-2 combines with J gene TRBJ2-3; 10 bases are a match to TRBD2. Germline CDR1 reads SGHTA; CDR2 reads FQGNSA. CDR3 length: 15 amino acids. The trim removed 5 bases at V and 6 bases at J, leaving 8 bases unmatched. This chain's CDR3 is CASSAGTSVSDTQYF. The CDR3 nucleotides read TGTGCCAGCAGCGCCGGGACTAGCGTTTCGGATACGCAGTATTTT.

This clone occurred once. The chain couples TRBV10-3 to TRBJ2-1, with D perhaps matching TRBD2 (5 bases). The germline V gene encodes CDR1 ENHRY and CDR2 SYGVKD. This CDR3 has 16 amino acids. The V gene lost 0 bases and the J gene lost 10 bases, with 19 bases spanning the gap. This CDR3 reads CAISESPASSVTEQFF. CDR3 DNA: TGTGCCATCAGTGAGTCGCCGGCTAGCTCGGTCACCGAGCAGTTCTTC.

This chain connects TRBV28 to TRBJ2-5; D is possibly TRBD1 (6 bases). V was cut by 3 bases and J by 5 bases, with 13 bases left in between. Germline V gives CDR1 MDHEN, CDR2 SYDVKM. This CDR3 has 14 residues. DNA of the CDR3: TGTGCCAGCAGTTTTTCCAGGGGCTTGGAGACCCAGTACTTC. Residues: CASSFSRGLETQYF.

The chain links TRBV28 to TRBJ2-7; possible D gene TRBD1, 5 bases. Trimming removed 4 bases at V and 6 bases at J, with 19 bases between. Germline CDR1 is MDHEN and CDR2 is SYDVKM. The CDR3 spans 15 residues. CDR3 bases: TGTGCCAGCAGTTCCCCTCCGGCAGGGCGGTCCGAGCAGTACTTC. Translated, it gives CASSSPPAGRSEQYF.

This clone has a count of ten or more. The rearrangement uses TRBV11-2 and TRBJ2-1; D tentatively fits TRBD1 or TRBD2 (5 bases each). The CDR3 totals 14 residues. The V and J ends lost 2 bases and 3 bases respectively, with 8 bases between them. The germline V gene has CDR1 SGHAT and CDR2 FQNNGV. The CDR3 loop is CASSLRDLYNEQFF. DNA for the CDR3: TGTGCCAGCAGCTTACGGGACCTCTACAATGAGCAGTTCTTC.

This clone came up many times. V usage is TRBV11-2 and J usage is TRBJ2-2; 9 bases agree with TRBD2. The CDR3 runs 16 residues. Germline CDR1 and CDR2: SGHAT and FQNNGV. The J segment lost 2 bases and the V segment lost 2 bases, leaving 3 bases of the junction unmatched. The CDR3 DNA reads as TGTGCCAGCAGCTTATCAGCGGGAGGTAACACCGGGGAGCTGTTTTTT. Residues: CASSLSAGGNTGELFF.

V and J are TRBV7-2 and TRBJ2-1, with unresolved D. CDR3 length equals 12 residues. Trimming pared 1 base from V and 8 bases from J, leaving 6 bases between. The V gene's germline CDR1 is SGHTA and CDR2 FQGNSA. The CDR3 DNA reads TGTGCCAGCAGCTTAGTATACGATGAGCAGTTCTTC. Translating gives CASSLVYDEQFF.

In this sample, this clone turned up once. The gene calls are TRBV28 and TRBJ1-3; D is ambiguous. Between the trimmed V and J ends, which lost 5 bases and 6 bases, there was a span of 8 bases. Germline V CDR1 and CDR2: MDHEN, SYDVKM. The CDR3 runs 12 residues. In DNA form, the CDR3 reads TGTGCCAGCAGTGCAGAGATAAACACCATATATTTT. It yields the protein CASSAEINTIYF.

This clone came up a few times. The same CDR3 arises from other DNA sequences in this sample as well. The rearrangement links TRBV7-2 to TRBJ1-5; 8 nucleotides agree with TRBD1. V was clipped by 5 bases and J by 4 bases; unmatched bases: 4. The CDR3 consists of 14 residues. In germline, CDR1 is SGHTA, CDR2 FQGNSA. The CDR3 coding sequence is TGTGCCAGCAGCCTTACAGGGGGAAATCAGCCCCAGCATTTT. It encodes CASSLTGGNQPQHF.

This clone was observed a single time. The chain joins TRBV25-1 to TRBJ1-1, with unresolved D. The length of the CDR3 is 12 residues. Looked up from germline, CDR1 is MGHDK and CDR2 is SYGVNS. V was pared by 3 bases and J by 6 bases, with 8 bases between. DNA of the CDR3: TGTGCCAGCAGTGATCCCGGGTCTGAAGCTTTCTTT. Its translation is CASSDPGSEAFF.

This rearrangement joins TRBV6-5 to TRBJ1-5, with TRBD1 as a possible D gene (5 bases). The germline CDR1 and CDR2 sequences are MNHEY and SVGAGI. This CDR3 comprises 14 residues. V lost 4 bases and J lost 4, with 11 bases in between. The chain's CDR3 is CASSWSQGNQPQHF. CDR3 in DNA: TGTGCCAGCAGTTGGAGCCAGGGTAATCAGCCCCAGCATTTT.

CDR3 region: CASSQDSSGADTQYF. In DNA form, the CDR3 reads TGCGCCAGCAGCCAAGATTCGTCCGGGGCAGATACGCAGTATTTT. The rearrangement uses TRBV4-3 and TRBJ2-3; maybe TRBD2 (5 bases). The CDR3 runs 15 residues. Trimming left V 0 bases short and J 4 bases short, with 11 bases between. The germline V gene encodes CDR1 LGHNA and CDR2 YSLEER.

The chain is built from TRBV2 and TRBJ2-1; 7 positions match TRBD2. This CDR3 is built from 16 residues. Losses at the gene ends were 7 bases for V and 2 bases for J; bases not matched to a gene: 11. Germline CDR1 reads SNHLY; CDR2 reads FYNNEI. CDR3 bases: TGTGCCAGCATGGGGAGACTAGCCTGGACCTACAATGAGCAGTTCTTC. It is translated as CASMGRLAWTYNEQFF.

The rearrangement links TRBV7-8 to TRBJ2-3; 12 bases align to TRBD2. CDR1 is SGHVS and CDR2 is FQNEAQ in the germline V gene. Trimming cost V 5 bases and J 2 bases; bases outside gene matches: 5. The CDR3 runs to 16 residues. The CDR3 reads CASSTRTSGNTDTQYF. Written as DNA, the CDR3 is TGTGCCAGCAGCACTCGGACTAGCGGGAACACAGATACGCAGTATTTT.

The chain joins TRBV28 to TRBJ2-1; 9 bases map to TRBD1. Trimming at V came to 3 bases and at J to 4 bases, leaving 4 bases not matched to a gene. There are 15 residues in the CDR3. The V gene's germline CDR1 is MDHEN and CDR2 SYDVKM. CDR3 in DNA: TGTGCCAGCAGTTTCAGGGACAGGGTATACAATGAGCAGTTCTTC. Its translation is CASSFRDRVYNEQFF. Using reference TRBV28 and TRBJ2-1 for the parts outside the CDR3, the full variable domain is DVKVTQSSRYLVKRTGEKVFLECVQDMDHENMFWYRQDPGLGLRLIYFSYDVKMKEKGDIPEGYSVSREKKERFSLILESASTNQTSMYLCASSFRDRVYNEQFFGPGTRLTVL.

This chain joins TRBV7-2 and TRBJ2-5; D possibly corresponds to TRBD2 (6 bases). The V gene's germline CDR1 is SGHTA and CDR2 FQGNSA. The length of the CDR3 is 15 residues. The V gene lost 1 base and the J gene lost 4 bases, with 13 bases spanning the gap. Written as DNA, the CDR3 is TGTGCCAGCAGCTTAGGGACGGGAGTCGGAGAGACCCAGTACTTC. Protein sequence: CASSLGTGVGETQYF.

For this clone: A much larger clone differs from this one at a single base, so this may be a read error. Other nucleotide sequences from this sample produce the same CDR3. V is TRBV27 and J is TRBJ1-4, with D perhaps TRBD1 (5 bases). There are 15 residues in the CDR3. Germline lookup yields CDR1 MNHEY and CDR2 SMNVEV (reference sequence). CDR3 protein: CARGFIETGEKKLFF. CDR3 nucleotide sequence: TGTGCCAGGGGGTTTATAGAAACAGGTGAAAAAAAGCTGTTTTTT.

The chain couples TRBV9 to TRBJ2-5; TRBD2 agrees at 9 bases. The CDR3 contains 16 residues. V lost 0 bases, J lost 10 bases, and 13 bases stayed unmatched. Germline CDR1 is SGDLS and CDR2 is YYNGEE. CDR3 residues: CASSVGLASGIIGQYF. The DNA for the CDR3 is TGTGCCAGCAGCGTAGGTCTGGCTAGCGGGATTATTGGCCAGTACTTC.

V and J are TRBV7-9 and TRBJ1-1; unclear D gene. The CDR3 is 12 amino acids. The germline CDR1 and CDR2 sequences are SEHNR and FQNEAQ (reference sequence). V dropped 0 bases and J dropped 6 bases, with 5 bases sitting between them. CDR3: CASSLAAAEAFF. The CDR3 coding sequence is TGTGCCAGCAGCTTAGCGGCGGCTGAAGCTTTCTTT.

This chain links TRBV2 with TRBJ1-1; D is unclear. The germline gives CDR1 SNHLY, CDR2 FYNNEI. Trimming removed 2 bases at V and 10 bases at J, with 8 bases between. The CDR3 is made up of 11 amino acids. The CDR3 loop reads CASSEQDRAFF. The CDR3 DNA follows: TGTGCCAGCAGTGAACAAGATCGAGCTTTCTTT. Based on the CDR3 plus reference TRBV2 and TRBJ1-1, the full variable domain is EPEVTQTPSHQVTQMGQEVILRCVPISNHLYFYWYRQILGQKVEFLVSFYNNEISEKSEIFDDQFSVERPDGSNFTLKIRSTKLEDSAMYFCASSEQDRAFFGQGTRLTVV.

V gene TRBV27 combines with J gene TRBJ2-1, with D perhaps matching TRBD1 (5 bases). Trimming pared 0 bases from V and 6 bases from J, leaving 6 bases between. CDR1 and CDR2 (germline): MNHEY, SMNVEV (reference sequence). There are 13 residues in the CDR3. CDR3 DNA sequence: TGTGCCAGCAGTTTATCCAGGGCCAATGAGCAGTTCTTC. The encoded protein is CASSLSRANEQFF.

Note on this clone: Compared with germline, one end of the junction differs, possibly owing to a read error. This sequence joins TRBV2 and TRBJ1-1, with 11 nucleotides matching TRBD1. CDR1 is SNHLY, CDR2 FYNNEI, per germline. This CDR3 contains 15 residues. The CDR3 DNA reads TGTGCCAGCAGAGAAGCCGGGACAGGGGGCACTGAAGCTTTCTTT. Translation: CASREAGTGGTEAFF.